Listed below are T cell receptor beta chains from one sample, sequenced in a study of T cell responses to AZD1222 COVID-19 vaccine. Profiled with immunoSEQ multiplex PCR; TCRdb holds only in-frame clones, not every one. The sample carries roughly 150,000 clones, 90% to 95% recorded once. The starting material was peripheral blood, obtained 28 days after the second AZD1222 dose. The receptors originated from an adult who received the AZD1222 COVID-19 vaccine. Both conserved end residues are part of each CDR3. Part of the rows lack a size; the others show once, few, many or a class for expanded clones.

j_gene,abundance,v_gene,CDR3aa
TRBJ1-2,-,TRBV7-9,CASSPRLGANYGYTF
TRBJ2-2,-,TRBV18,CASSPRRSAPGELFF
TRBJ1-4,-,TRBV14,CASSQDRGTTPIENLFF
TRBJ2-1,-,TRBV29-1,CSVEGLAGEVGNEQFF
TRBJ1-1,-,TRBV28,CASSITGPPEAFF
TRBJ2-7,-,TRBV2,CASSEGSGSREQYF
TRBJ1-1,-,TRBV25-1,CASSDRGFYTEAFF
TRBJ1-1,-,TRBV3-1/TRBV3-2,CASSQLGTNTEAFF
TRBJ1-3,-,TRBV2,CASHWTESSGNTIYF
TRBJ1-6,-,TRBV12-3/TRBV12-4,CASRDSLNSPLHF
TRBJ2-1,-,TRBV7-7,CASSPSGAAGNEQFF
TRBJ2-2,-,TRBV6-4,CASRSDGGIGELFF
TRBJ2-1,-,TRBV6-5,CASSLSRRGNEQFF
TRBJ2-7,-,TRBV5-1,CASSLGGTKSYEQYF
TRBJ1-6,-,TRBV10-1,CASSEQRQGAVCYNSPLHF
TRBJ2-3,-,TRBV24-1,CATSDFQGETDTQYF
TRBJ2-7,-,TRBV2,CASSEVTSYEQYF
TRBJ2-1,few,TRBV4-1,CASRRVLGQTYNEQFF
TRBJ2-7,-,TRBV28,CASSELGTSGGFYEQYF
TRBJ2-7,-,TRBV12-3/TRBV12-4,CASRRDSEQYF
TRBJ2-3,-,TRBV7-2,CASSVPGTYTQYF
TRBJ2-3,-,TRBV28,CASSFSPGANTDTQYF
TRBJ1-2,-,TRBV7-2,CASSLRVRDSNYGYTF
TRBJ1-4,-,TRBV27,CASSFLGTGDEKLFF
TRBJ2-1,-,TRBV10-2,CASKQVGSYNEQFF
TRBJ1-4,-,TRBV5-1,CASKGENNEKLFF
TRBJ2-1,-,TRBV4-1,CASSQVHAAGGPSEQFF
TRBJ2-7,few,TRBV7-3,CASSFADRGEQYF
TRBJ1-1,-,TRBV5-6,CASSLATNTEAFF
TRBJ2-5,few,TRBV3-1/TRBV3-2,CASSQDWRGQETQYF
TRBJ1-3,-,TRBV6-5,CASSRQVAGNTIYF
TRBJ2-3,-,TRBV6-2/TRBV6-3,CASSRETTDTQYF
TRBJ1-2,-,TRBV9,CASTLSGSYGYTF
TRBJ1-2,-,TRBV4-2,CASSQDRNSITTNYGYTF
TRBJ2-5,-,TRBV6-6,CASSYLQGASETQYF
TRBJ1-3,-,TRBV7-7,CASSLSAAGNTIYF
TRBJ1-3,-,TRBV5-8,CASSPGSSGNTIYF
TRBJ1-4,-,TRBV11-2,CASSLAGFATNEKLFF
TRBJ2-2,once,TRBV4-1,CASSPLRRTSTGELFF
TRBJ1-6,-,TRBV5-1,CASSLWSNPQGREPLHF
TRBJ1-4,once,TRBV4-3,CASSQRGAIINEKLFF